This entry concerns a single T cell receptor beta chain. The data were produced by immunoSEQ multiplex PCR, yet TCRdb's version contains in-frame clones alone and is incomplete. The sample shows under 50,000 clones, roughly nine tenths of them seen only once. The CDR3 runs 14 residues. Germline CDR1 is SGHDN and CDR2 is FVKESK. Deletions cut 4 bases from V and 6 bases from J, with 12 bases between. The entry originates in a study of T cell changes during pregnancy in multiple sclerosis. The sample in question was CD4+ T cells from peripheral blood mononuclear cells, obtained after pregnancy. The clonotype originates from a female donor with multiple sclerosis, enrolled in a pregnancy study. This chain uses TRBV14 with TRBJ2-2; D unclear. As DNA, the CDR3 is TGTGCCAGCAGCCCTTTCCTAGATGCCGGGGAGCTGTTTTTT. Protein: CASSPFLDAGELFF.